The 13 T cell receptor beta chains reported below all come from one sample, sequenced in a study of T-cell memory formation after mild COVID-19. TCRdb reanalysed the 5' RACE reads using MiXCR and keeps one entry per CDR3 protein. The data show 150,000 to 200,000 distinct CDR3 sequences, 11% seen once. Material for sequencing was PBMCs or a T cell subset sorted from them (not recorded which). The origin of the receptors is a man aged 18 to 29 who had mild COVID-19 (a few samples of this study predate the infection). Cell type and time point are not known.

This clonotype came up a few times. The chain combines TRBV7-9 with TRBJ2-1; possible D gene TRBD2, 6 bases. Trimming stripped 3 bases from V and 1 base from J, with 19 bases between. This CDR3 has 18 residues. In germline, CDR1 is SEHNR, CDR2 FQNEAQ (reference sequence). The CDR3 is CASSFGRGSAGSYNEQFF. The DNA for the CDR3 is TGTGCCAGCAGCTTTGGAAGGGGATCGGCGGGGTCCTACAATGAGCAGTTCTTC. Based on the CDR3 plus reference TRBV7-9 and TRBJ2-1, the full variable domain is DTGVSQNPRHKITKRGQNVTFRCDPISEHNRLYWYRQTLGQGPEFLTYFQNEAQLEKSRLLSDRFSAERPKGSFSTLEIQRTEQGDSAMYLCASSFGRGSAGSYNEQFFGPGTRLTVL.

The sample holds a few counts of this clonotype. The rearrangement uses TRBV6-5 and TRBJ1-1; no firm D call. Germline V CDR1 and CDR2: MNHEY, SVGAGI. The ends were cut back, 0 bases at V and 1 base at J, with 9 bases in the middle. CDR3 length: 15 amino acids. This CDR3 is CASSYSMLRNTEAFF. In DNA form, the CDR3 reads TGTGCCAGCAGTTACTCGATGTTGAGGAACACTGAAGCTTTCTTT.

The chain couples TRBV7-2 to TRBJ2-3, with D maybe TRBD2 (7 bases). Trimming took off 3 bases at V and 0 bases at J, with 16 bases between the two ends. Germline assignment: CDR1 SGHTA and CDR2 FQGNSA. This CDR3 contains 17 residues. CDR3 protein: CASSFPLRGPSTDTQYF. Here the CDR3 DNA reads TGTGCCAGCAGCTTCCCCCTGCGGGGGCCCAGCACAGATACGCAGTATTTT. Full variable domain (missing parts from reference TRBV7-2 and TRBJ2-3): GAGVSQSPSNKVTEKGKDVELRCDPISGHTALYWYRQSLGQGLEFLIYFQGNSAPDKSGLPSDRFSAERTGGSVSTLTIQRTQQEDSAVYLCASSFPLRGPSTDTQYFGPGTRLTVL.

This clonotype has at least ten counts. The chain uses TRBV10-3 and TRBJ2-3, with D perhaps matching TRBD2 (5 bases). CDR3 length: 14 amino acids. V lost 7 bases, J lost 0 bases, and 11 bases lay in between. Germline V gene sequence: CDR1 ENHRY, CDR2 SYGVKD. The CDR3 spells CAITSGSSTDTQYF. The CDR3 DNA follows: TGTGCCATCACCAGCGGATCTAGCACAGATACGCAGTATTTT.

This clonotype was recorded at least ten times. The rearrangement links TRBV4-1 to TRBJ1-3; D possibly corresponds to TRBD1 (5 bases). V dropped 2 bases and J dropped 4 bases, with 18 bases sitting between them. The CDR3 runs to 17 residues. Germline V lookup: CDR1 MGHRA, CDR2 YSYEKL. The CDR3 bases are TGCGCCAGCAGCCAATCTTTGGGCAGGGAAAAAGGAAACACCATATATTTT. This encodes CASSQSLGREKGNTIYF.

This clonotype was detected only once. CDR3 bases: TGCAGTGCAAGAAGACTAGCGGGGGGTGCAGATACGCAGTATTTT. It codes for CSARRLAGGADTQYF. V gene TRBV20-1 combines with J gene TRBJ2-3, with TRBD2 matching over 13 bases. The CDR3 length is 15 residues. Germline V CDR1 and CDR2: DFQATT, SNEGSKA (reference sequence). The junction had 7 bases not matched to a gene; V was cut back by 6 bases and J by 4 bases.

This clonotype was detected a few times. CDR3 DNA: TGCAGCGGACTTACAGGACCCGCCGGTGAAAAACTGTTTTTT. Translation gives CSGLTGPAGEKLFF. The chain has TRBV29-1 and TRBJ1-4, with a weak D call TRBD1 (5 bases). Germline V lookup: CDR1 SQVTM, CDR2 ANQGSEA. V lost 7 bases and J 7 bases, leaving 19 bases between the germline ends. This CDR3 is 14 amino acids long. Filled out from reference TRBV29-1 and TRBJ1-4, the complete variable domain reads SAVISQKPSRDICQRGTSLTIQCQVDSQVTMMFWYRQQPGQSLTLIATANQGSEATYESGFVIDKFPISRPNLTFSTLTVSNMSPEDSSIYLCSGLTGPAGEKLFFGSGTQLSVL.

This clonotype showed up just a few times. The chain combines TRBV6-5 with TRBJ1-2; the D is unclear. The CDR3 length is 11 residues. Trimming pared 5 bases from V and 3 bases from J, leaving 4 bases between. Germline loops: CDR1 MNHEY, CDR2 SVGAGI. Written as DNA, the CDR3 is TGTGCCAGCAGTAACTACTATGGCTACACCTTC. The encoded protein is CASSNYYGYTF.

This clonotype turned up a few times. This chain joins TRBV2 and TRBJ2-4; D may be TRBD2 (5 bases). The CDR3 contains 17 residues. In germline, CDR1 is SNHLY, CDR2 FYNNEI. V lost 6 bases and J lost 7, with 25 bases in between. CDR3 DNA sequence: TGTGCCAGCAGCCAGCACCCCAGGACTCTTGCCCCCAACATTCAGTACTTC. Its protein is CASSQHPRTLAPNIQYF.

This clonotype was picked up a small number of times. In nucleotides, the CDR3 is TGCGCCAGCAGATCAGGGGGTAATGAAAAACTGTTTTTT. This encodes CASRSGGNEKLFF. This chain uses TRBV10-2 with TRBJ1-4; 7 nucleotides match TRBD1. Trimming removed 6 bases from V and 4 bases from J; junction bases left unmatched: 2. The CDR3 sequence is 13 residues long. Germline assignment: CDR1 WSHSY and CDR2 SAAADI.

The V call is TRBV4-2, the J call TRBJ2-3, with a tentative D call TRBD1 (5 bases). The CDR3 is made up of 16 amino acids. Germline assignment: CDR1 LGHNA and CDR2 YNFKEQ. The V end was cut by 2 bases, the J end by 4 bases, with 16 bases between. This CDR3 reads CASSQFRVRGADTQYF. CDR3 DNA: TGTGCCAGCAGCCAATTCCGGGTAAGGGGCGCAGATACGCAGTATTTT.

The chain recombines TRBV12-3 or TRBV12-4 with TRBJ1-1, with D possibly being TRBD1 (6 bases). Trimming cost V 5 bases and J 10 bases, with 11 bases left between them. This CDR3 region has 11 residues. Here the CDR3 reads CASSPLGAAFF. The CDR3 nucleotides are TGTGCCAGCAGTCCCTTGGGGGCAGCTTTCTTT.

This clonotype was seen a handful of times. DNA for the CDR3: TGTGCCAGCAGTTTCCCACCCAATGAGCAGTTCTTC. This translates into CASSFPPNEQFF. The chain has TRBV12-3 or TRBV12-4 and TRBJ2-1; D is unresolved. This CDR3 is 12 amino acids long. V was cut by 3 bases and J by 6 bases, with 6 bases left in between.